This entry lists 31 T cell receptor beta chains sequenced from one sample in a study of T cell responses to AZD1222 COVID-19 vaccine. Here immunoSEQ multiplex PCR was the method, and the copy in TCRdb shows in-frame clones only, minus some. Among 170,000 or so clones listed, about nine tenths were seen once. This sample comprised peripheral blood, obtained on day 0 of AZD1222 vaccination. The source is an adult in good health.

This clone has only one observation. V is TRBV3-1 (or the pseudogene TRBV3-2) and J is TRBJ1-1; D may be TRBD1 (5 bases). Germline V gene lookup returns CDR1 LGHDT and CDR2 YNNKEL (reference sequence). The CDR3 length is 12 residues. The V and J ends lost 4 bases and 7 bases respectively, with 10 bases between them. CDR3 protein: CASSPREGEAFF. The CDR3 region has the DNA TGTGCCAGCAGCCCCAGGGAGGGTGAAGCTTTCTTT.

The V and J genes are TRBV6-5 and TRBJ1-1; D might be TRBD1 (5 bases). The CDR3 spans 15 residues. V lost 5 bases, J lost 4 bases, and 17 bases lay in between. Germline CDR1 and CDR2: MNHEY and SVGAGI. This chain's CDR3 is CASSLPGGEGTEAFF. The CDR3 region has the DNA TGTGCCAGCAGTCTCCCTGGGGGGGAAGGCACTGAAGCTTTCTTT.

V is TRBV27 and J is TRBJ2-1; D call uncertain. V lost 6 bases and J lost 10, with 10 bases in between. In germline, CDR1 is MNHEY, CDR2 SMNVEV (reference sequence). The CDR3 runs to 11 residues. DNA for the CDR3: TGTGCCAGCAGCTACGGTGTGGAGCAGTTCTTC. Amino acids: CASSYGVEQFF.

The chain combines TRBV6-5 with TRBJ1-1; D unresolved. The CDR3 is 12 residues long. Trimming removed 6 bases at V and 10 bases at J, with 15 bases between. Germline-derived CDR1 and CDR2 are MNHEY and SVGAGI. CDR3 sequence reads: CASSRKGIRAFF. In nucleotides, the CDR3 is TGTGCCAGCAGCCGTAAGGGAATACGAGCTTTCTTT.

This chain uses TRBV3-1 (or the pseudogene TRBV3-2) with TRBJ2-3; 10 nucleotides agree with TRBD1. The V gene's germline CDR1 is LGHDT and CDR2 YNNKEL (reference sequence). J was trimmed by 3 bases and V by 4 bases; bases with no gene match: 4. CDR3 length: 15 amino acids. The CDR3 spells CASSLAGQGTDTQYF. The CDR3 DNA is TGTGCCAGCAGCCTAGCGGGACAGGGGACAGATACGCAGTATTTT.

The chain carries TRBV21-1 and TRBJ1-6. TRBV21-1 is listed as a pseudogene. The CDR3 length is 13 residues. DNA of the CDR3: TGTGCCGGAGGGCAGAACTATAATTCACCCCTCCACTTT. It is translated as CAGGQNYNSPLHF.

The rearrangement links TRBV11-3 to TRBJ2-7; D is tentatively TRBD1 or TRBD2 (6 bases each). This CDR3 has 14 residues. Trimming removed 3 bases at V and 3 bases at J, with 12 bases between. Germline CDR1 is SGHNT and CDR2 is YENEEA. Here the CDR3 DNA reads TGTGCCAGCAGCTTTGGGGGGCGCGACTACGAGCAGTACTTC. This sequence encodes CASSFGGRDYEQYF.

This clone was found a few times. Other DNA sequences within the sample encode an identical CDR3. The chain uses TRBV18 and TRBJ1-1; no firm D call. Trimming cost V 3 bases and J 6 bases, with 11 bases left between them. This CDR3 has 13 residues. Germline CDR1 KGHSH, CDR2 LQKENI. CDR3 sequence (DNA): TGTGCCAGCTCACCGTATGTGGGGTCTGAAGCTTTCTTT. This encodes CASSPYVGSEAFF.

CDR3 residues: CASSLVTGTGDEQYF. CDR3 coding DNA: TGTGCCAGCAGCTTGGTAACTGGGACAGGGGACGAGCAGTACTTC. The gene calls are TRBV5-8 and TRBJ2-7; 10 bases agree with TRBD1. With 0 bases clipped from V and 5 bases from J, the junction kept 5 bases outside the gene matches. Germline V gene lookup returns CDR1 SGHTS and CDR2 YDEGEE. This CDR3 spans 15 amino acids.

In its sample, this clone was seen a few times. CDR3 region: CASSLSGPVPDTQYF. In DNA form, the CDR3 reads TGTGCCAGCAGCTTATCCGGACCGGTCCCAGATACGCAGTATTTT. The chain employs TRBV7-2 and TRBJ2-3; D is unresolved. The CDR3 has 15 residues. V dropped 2 bases and J dropped 4 bases, with 13 bases sitting between them. Germline loops: CDR1 SGHTA, CDR2 FQGNSA.

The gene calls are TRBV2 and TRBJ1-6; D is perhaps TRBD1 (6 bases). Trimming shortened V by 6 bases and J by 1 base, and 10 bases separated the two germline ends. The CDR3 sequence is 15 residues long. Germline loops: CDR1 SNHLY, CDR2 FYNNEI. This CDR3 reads CASRATGSYNSPLHF. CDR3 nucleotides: TGTGCCAGCAGGGCCACAGGGTCCTATAATTCACCCCTCCACTTT.

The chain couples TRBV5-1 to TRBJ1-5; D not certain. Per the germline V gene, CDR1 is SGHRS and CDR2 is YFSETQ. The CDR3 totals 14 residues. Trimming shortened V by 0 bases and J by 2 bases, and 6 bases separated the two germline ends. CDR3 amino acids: CASSLAGGNQPQHF. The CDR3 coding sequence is TGCGCCAGCAGCTTGGCAGGCGGCAATCAGCCCCAGCATTTT.

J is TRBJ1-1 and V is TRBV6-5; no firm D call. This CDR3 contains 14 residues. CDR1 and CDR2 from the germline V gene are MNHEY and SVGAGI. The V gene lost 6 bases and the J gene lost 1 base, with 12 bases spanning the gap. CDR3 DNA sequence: TGTGCCAGCAGGCCCGGACGGACGAACACTGAAGCTTTCTTT. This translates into CASRPGRTNTEAFF.

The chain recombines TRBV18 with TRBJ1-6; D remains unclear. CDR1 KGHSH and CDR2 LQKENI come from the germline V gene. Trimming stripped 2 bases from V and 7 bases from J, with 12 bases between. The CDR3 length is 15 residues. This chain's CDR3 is CASSPGGPANSPLHF. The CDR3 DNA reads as TGTGCCAGCTCACCAGGCGGGCCCGCCAATTCACCCCTCCACTTT.

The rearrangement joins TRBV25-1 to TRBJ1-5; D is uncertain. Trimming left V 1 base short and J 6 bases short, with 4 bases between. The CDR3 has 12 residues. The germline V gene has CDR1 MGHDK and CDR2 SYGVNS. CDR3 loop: CASSEWGQPQHF. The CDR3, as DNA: TGTGCCAGCAGTGAATGGGGTCAGCCCCAGCATTTT.

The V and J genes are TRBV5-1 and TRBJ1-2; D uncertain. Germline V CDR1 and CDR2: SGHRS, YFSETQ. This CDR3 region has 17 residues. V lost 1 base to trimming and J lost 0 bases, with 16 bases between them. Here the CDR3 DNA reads TGCGCCAGCAGCTTGAGGGAGGGTCCGTCTTCTAACTATGGCTACACCTTC. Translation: CASSLREGPSSNYGYTF.

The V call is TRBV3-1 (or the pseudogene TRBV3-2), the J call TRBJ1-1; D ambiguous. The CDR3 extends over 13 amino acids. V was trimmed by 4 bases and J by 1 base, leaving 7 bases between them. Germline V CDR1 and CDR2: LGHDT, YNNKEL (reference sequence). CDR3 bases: TGTGCCAGCAGCCGGGCCCCGAACACTGAAGCTTTCTTT. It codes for CASSRAPNTEAFF.

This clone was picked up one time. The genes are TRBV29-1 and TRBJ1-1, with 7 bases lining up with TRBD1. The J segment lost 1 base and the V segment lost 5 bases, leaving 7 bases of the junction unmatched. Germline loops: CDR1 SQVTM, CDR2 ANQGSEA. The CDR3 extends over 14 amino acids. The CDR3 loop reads CSVLPGQPNTEAFF. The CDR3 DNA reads TGCAGCGTTTTACCGGGACAGCCGAACACTGAAGCTTTCTTT. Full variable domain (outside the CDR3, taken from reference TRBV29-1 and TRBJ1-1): SAVISQKPSRDICQRGTSLTIQCQVDSQVTMMFWYRQQPGQSLTLIATANQGSEATYESGFVIDKFPISRPNLTFSTLTVSNMSPEDSSIYLCSVLPGQPNTEAFFGQGTRLTVV.

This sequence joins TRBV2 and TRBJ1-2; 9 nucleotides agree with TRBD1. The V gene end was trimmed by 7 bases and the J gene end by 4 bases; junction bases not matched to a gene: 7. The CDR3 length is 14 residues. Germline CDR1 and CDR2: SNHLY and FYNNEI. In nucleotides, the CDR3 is TGTGCCAGCACCCCACAGGGGGCGGGCTATGGCTACACCTTC. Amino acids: CASTPQGAGYGYTF.

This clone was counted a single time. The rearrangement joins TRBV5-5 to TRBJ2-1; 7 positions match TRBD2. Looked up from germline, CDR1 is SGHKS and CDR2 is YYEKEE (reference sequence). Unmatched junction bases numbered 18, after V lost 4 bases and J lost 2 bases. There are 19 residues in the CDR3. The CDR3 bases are TGTGCCAGCAGCATGGGGGGGAGTTGGACGGGAACTACCTACAATGAGCAGTTCTTC. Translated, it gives CASSMGGSWTGTTYNEQFF.

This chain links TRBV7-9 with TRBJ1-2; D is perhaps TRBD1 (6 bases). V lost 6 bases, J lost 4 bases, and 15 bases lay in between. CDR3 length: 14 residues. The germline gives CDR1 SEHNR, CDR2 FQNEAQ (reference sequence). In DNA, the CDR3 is TGTGCCAGCAGGTTAAGCGGACAGTTCTATGGCTACACCTTC. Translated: CASRLSGQFYGYTF.

The CDR3, as DNA: TGCAGTGCTAGTACGGGGCCAAGGCAGCCCCAGCATTTT. It codes for CSASTGPRQPQHF. This chain joins TRBV20-1 and TRBJ1-5; possible D gene TRBD1, 5 bases. The V end was cut by 3 bases, the J end by 7 bases, with 13 bases between. Germline CDR1 is DFQATT and CDR2 is SNEGSKA (reference sequence). This CDR3 spans 13 amino acids.

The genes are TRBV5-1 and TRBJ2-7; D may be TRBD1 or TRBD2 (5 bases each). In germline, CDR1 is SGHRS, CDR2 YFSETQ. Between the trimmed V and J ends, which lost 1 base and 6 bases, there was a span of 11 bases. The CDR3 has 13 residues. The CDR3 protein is CASSLIGGREQYF. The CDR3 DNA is TGCGCCAGCAGCTTGATTGGGGGTCGCGAGCAGTACTTC.

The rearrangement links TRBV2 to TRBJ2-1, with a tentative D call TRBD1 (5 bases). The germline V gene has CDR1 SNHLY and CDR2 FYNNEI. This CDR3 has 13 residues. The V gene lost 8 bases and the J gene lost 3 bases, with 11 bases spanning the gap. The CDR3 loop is CASQDRFYNEQFF. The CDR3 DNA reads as TGTGCCAGCCAAGACAGATTCTACAATGAGCAGTTCTTC.

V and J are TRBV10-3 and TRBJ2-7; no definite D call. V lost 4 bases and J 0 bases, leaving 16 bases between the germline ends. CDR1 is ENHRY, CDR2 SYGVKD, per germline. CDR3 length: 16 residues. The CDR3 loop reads CAISAGAGESSYEQYF. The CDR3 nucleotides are TGTGCCATCAGTGCCGGAGCAGGCGAAAGCTCCTACGAGCAGTACTTC.

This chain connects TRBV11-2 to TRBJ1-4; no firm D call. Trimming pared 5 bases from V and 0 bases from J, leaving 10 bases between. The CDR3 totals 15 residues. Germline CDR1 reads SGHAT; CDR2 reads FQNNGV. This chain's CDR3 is CASSPQSATNEKLFF. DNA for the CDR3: TGTGCCAGCAGCCCTCAGAGTGCAACTAATGAAAAACTGTTTTTT.

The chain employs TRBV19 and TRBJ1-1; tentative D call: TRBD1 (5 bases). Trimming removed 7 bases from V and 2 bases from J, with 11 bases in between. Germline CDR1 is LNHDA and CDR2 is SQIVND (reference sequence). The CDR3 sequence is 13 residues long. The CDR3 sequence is CASTRGVNTEAFF. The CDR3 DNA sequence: TGTGCCAGTACTCGGGGGGTCAACACTGAAGCTTTCTTT.

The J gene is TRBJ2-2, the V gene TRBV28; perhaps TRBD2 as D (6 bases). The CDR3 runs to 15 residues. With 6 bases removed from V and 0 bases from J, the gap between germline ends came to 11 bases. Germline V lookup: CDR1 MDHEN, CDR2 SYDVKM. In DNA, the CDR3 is TGTGCCAGCAGGGTTGGGGGGACGAACACCGGGGAGCTGTTTTTT. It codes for CASRVGGTNTGELFF.

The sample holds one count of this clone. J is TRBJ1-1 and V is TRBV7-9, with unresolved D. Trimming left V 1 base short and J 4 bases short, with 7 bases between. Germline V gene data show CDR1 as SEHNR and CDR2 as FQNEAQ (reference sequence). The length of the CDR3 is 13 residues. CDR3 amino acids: CASSLDVVTEAFF. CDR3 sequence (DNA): TGTGCCAGCAGCTTAGACGTAGTCACTGAAGCTTTCTTT.

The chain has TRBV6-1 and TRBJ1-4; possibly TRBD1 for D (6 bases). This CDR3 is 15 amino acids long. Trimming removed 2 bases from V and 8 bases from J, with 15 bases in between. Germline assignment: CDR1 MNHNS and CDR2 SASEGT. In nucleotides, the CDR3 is TGTGCCAGCAGTGAAAGGGGGGTCTTAAAAGAAAAACTGTTTTTT. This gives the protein CASSERGVLKEKLFF.

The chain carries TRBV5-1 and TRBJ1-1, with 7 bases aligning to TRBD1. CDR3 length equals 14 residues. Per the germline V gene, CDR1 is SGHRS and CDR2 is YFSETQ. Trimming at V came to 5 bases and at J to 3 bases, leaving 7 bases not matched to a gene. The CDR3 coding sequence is TGCGCCAGCAGTGCGGACAGGTCATACACTGAAGCTTTCTTT. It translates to CASSADRSYTEAFF.